This TCR beta chain was found in a study of blood T cell repertoires in COVID-19. Whole-study context: Acute and convalescent COVID-19 samples came from the United States, Italy and Spain.

Germline CDR1 and CDR2: MNHNY and SVGAGI (reference sequence). The CDR3 runs 12 residues. V gave up 5 bases and J gave up 11 bases, with 15 bases separating them. Per the study methods: Amplification of reference gene primers provided the estimated nucleated cell counts. Clones were sequenced by immunoSEQ multiplex PCR, and TCRdb holds only the in-frame ones, with some missing. That table supplies the V and J calls and clone size; D and trimming were determined from the DNA. Of approximately 330,000 clones listed, roughly 87% were seen once; the top ten hold just over 9.5%. Seattle patient enrollment occurred during active infection, with longitudinal follow-up thereafter.

The sequenced sample consisted of peripheral blood. This TCR came from a man aged 30-40 years with COVID-19, enrolled during active disease. The chain combines TRBV6-6 with TRBJ1-1, with a weak D call TRBD1 (6 bases). The CDR3 DNA sequence: TGTGCCAGCAGTCCCACAGGGCAGCGGGCTTTCTTT. It codes for CASSPTGQRAFF.